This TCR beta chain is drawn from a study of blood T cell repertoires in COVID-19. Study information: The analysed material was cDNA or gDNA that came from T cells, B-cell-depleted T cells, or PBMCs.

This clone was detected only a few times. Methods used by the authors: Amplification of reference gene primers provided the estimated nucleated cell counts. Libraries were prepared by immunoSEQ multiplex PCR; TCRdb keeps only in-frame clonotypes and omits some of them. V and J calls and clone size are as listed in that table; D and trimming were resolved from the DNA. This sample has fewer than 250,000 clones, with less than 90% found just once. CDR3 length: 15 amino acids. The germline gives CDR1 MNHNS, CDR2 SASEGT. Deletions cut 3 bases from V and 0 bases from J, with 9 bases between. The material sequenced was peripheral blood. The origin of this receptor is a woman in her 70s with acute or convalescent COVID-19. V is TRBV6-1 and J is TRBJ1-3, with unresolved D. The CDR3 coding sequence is TGTGCCAGCAGTGATAGGACTTACTCTGGAAACACCATATATTTT. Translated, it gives CASSDRTYSGNTIYF.